Given below is one TCR beta chain in context. What it recognizes is unknown. The repertoire was sequenced with immunoSEQ multiplex PCR; TCRdb's copy has only in-frame clones and lacks some. The sample gives around 600,000 clones, approximately 95% of which show up once; over 0.095% is in the top ten. Terminally differentiated effector memory CD45RA+ cells were excluded from the naive CD8 cells, which were CD45RO-negative and positively selected for CCR7. The sample belongs to a study of shared clonotypes between healthy human individuals. CDR3 length: 14 residues. Trimming stripped 4 bases from V and 5 bases from J, with 12 bases between. Per the germline V gene, CDR1 is SGHAT and CDR2 is FQNNGV. Findings and caveats of the study: Clonotype sharing among donors was thought likely to change with sequencing depth. The diversity represented, both genetic and in exposure history, was limited by few donors.

The sequenced material came from naive CD8+ T cells sorted from blood. The gene calls are TRBV11-2 and TRBJ2-1, with D possibly matching TRBD1 (5 bases). This receptor was obtained from a woman between 25 and 40 years old in good health. CDR3 nucleotide sequence: TGTGCCAGCAGCTGGCCCGACAGAAACAATGAGCAGTTCTTC. Translation: CASSWPDRNNEQFF.